This TCR beta chain came from a study of a mutant IDH1 vaccine in newly diagnosed glioma. This sample's time point: week 23, last vaccination. The vaccine gave 300 ug of a 20-mer mutant IDH1 peptide subcutaneously per dose. The table came from immunoSEQ multiplex PCR; TCRdb's copy has only in-frame clones and leaves some out. Of roughly 43,000 clones in the sample, roughly 83% were seen once. CDR3 length: 13 residues. Germline CDR1 is MNHEY and CDR2 is SMNVEV (reference sequence). Between the trimmed V and J ends, which lost 2 bases and 5 bases, there was a span of 9 bases. On this clone itself: Antigen: not known.

The rearrangement uses TRBV27 and TRBJ2-5; no reliable D call. The source was PBMCs, collected from a glioma patient whose treatment included an IDH1 peptide vaccine. The receptor's source is a young woman with glioma. Some clones in this sample may be carry-over from other donors' samples. The CDR3 loop reads CASSLIGSETQYF. CDR3 bases: TGTGCCAGCAGTTTAATTGGGTCGGAGACCCAGTACTTC.